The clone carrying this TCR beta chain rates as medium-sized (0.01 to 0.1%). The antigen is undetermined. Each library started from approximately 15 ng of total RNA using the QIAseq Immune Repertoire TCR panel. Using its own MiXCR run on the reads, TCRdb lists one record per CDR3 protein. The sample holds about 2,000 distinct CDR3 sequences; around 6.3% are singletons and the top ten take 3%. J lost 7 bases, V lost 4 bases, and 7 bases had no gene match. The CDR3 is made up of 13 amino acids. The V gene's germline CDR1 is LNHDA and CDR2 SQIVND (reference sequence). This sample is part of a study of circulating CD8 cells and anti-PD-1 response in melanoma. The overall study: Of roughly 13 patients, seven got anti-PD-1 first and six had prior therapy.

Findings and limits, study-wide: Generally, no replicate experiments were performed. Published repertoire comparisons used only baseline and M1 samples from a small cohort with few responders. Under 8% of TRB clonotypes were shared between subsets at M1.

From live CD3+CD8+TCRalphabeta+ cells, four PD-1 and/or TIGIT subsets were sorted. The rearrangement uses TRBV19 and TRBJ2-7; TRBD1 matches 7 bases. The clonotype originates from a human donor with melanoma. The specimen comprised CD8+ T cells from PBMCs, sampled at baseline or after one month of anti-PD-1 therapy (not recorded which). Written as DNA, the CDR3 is TGTGCCAGTAGTACCGGGACAGTAAATGAGCAGTACTTC. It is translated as CASSTGTVNEQYF.